This entry lists 24 T cell receptor beta chains sequenced from one sample in a study of early T cells in non-severe SARS-CoV-2 infection. TCRdb reprocessed the 5' RACE reads via MiXCR and lists one record per CDR3 protein. This table has tens of thousands of distinct CDR3 sequences, 7.9% appearing once. The sequencing here drew on whole blood, taken at baseline. These receptors all stem from an adult who was a healthcare worker with PCR-confirmed SARS-CoV-2 infection or an uninfected control (not recorded which).

There are a few counts of this clonotype. V gene TRBV7-9 combines with J gene TRBJ2-7; D possibly uses TRBD1 or TRBD2 (5 bases each). In germline, CDR1 is SEHNR, CDR2 FQNEAQ (reference sequence). With 1 base removed from V and 0 bases from J, the gap between germline ends came to 16 bases. CDR3 length: 17 amino acids. The CDR3 is CASSLVSPGTGSYEQYF. CDR3 coding DNA: TGTGCCAGCAGCTTAGTCTCTCCAGGGACCGGCTCCTACGAGCAGTACTTC.

The chain carries TRBV7-6 and TRBJ2-5; the D gene is possibly TRBD1 (6 bases). CDR3 length: 15 amino acids. Per the germline V gene, CDR1 is SGHVS and CDR2 is FNYEAQ. V lost 7 bases and J lost 2, with 17 bases in between. CDR3 sequence reads: CASTPVLGHQETQYF. DNA of the CDR3: TGTGCCAGCACCCCCGTTTTGGGACATCAAGAGACCCAGTACTTC. The full variable domain, its missing parts supplied by reference TRBV7-6 and TRBJ2-5, is GAGVSQSPRYKVTKRGQDVALRCDPISGHVSLYWYRQALGQGPEFLTYFNYEAQQDKSGLPNDRFSAERPEGSISTLTIQRTEQRDSAMYRCASTPVLGHQETQYFGPGTRLLVL.

This clonotype has only a few counts. At one of its ends the junction is not consistent with the germline gene, which may arise from a read error. The CDR3 spells CASSLYRGPDYGHTF. The CDR3 nucleotides read TGTGCCAGCAGCCTCTACAGGGGGCCGGACTATGGCCACACCTTC. J is TRBJ1-2 and V is TRBV7-2; 9 positions match TRBD1. Looked up from germline, CDR1 is SGHTA and CDR2 is FQGNSA. The CDR3 is 15 amino acids.

This clonotype was recorded many times. This chain uses TRBV4-1 with TRBJ2-3; 8 positions agree with TRBD1. This CDR3 region has 15 residues. J was trimmed by 5 bases and V by 4 bases; bases with no gene match: 8. CDR1 and CDR2 (germline): MGHRA, YSYEKL. CDR3 loop: CASSLPGQGKDTQYF. The CDR3 region has the DNA TGCGCCAGCAGCCTACCCGGACAGGGCAAAGATACGCAGTATTTT.

A few counts support this clonotype. This chain links TRBV12-3 or TRBV12-4 with TRBJ2-3; maybe TRBD2 (5 bases). Trimming cost V 7 bases and J 0 bases, with 11 bases left between them. The CDR3 loop spans 14 amino acids. CDR3: CASKEVSSTDTQYF. The CDR3, as DNA: TGTGCCAGCAAGGAGGTATCTAGCACAGATACGCAGTATTTT.

This clonotype was detected ten times or more. The CDR3 spells CASNRGGYNEQFF. CDR3 sequence (DNA): TGCGCCAGCAATCGGGGTGGCTACAATGAGCAGTTCTTC. J is TRBJ2-1 and V is TRBV5-1; possibly TRBD2 for D (5 bases). Germline values: CDR1 SGHRS, CDR2 YFSETQ. The CDR3 totals 13 residues. Trimming pared 6 bases from V and 3 bases from J, leaving 10 bases between. The variable domain in full, completed from reference TRBV5-1 and TRBJ2-1, reads KAGVTQTPRYLIKTRGQQVTLSCSPISGHRSVSWYQQTPGQGLQFLFEYFSETQRNKGNFPGRFSGRQFSNSRSEMNVSTLELGDSALYLCASNRGGYNEQFFGPGTRLTVL.

This clonotype was picked up a small number of times. The chain joins TRBV18 to TRBJ2-3; 8 bases align to TRBD1. Trimming at V came to 2 bases and at J to 1 base, leaving 5 bases not matched to a gene. This CDR3 comprises 16 residues. Germline V CDR1 and CDR2: KGHSH, LQKENI. This CDR3 is CASSPFRDRRTDTQYF. Here the CDR3 DNA reads TGTGCCAGCTCACCATTCCGGGACAGGCGCACAGATACGCAGTATTTT.

This clonotype was counted ten times or more. The chain uses TRBV20-1 and TRBJ2-5; possibly TRBD2 for D (6 bases). CDR1 is DFQATT and CDR2 is SNEGSKA in the germline V gene (reference sequence). V was clipped by 3 bases and J by 3 bases, with 8 bases between them. CDR3 length: 12 residues. CDR3 in DNA: TGCAGTGCTAGCGTAGCGGAAGAGACCCAGTACTTC. Its protein is CSASVAEETQYF.

CDR3 amino acids: CASRLQRWESDTQYF. CDR3 sequence (DNA): TGTGCCAGCAGACTACAGCGCTGGGAATCAGATACGCAGTATTTT. V gene TRBV2 combines with J gene TRBJ2-3; D is ambiguous. The CDR3 is 15 residues long. The germline V gene encodes CDR1 SNHLY and CDR2 FYNNEI. With 6 bases removed from V and 4 bases from J, the gap between germline ends came to 17 bases.

This clonotype came up many times. The genes are TRBV15 and TRBJ1-2, with D unclear. Germline V lookup: CDR1 LNHNV, CDR2 YYDKDF (reference sequence). The CDR3 consists of 13 residues. Trimming removed 5 bases at V and 5 bases at J, with 12 bases between. The CDR3 region has the DNA TGTGCCACCAGCCCAAGTCGAGATTATGGCTACACCTTC. Residues: CATSPSRDYGYTF.

The table lists this clonotype with a few counts. The rearrangement links TRBV7-8 to TRBJ2-7, with 8 bases identical to TRBD1. With 4 bases clipped from V and 5 bases from J, the junction kept 7 bases outside the gene matches. From germline, CDR1 is SGHVS and CDR2 FQNEAQ. The CDR3 length is 14 residues. Here the CDR3 reads CASSSGQGSDEQYF. The CDR3 region has the DNA TGTGCCAGCAGCTCAGGACAGGGCAGTGACGAGCAGTACTTC.

This clonotype was counted only a few times. V and J are TRBV5-1 and TRBJ2-1; TRBD1 aligns across 7 bases. V was clipped by 0 bases and J by 10 bases; unmatched bases: 10. CDR3 length: 15 amino acids. Germline-derived CDR1 and CDR2 are SGHRS and YFSETQ. The CDR3 reads CASSLERTGSMEQFF. As DNA, the CDR3 is TGCGCCAGCAGCTTGGAAAGGACAGGTTCAATGGAGCAGTTCTTC.

This rearrangement joins TRBV11-2 to TRBJ2-7; the match to TRBD1 covers 9 bases. The ends lost 2 bases at V and 7 bases at J; junction bases unmatched: 6. Germline V gives CDR1 SGHAT, CDR2 FQNNGV. This CDR3 has 14 amino acids. The CDR3 DNA follows: TGTGCCAGCAGCTTAAAGGGACAGGGCTGGGAGCAGTACTTC. This encodes CASSLKGQGWEQYF. Filled out from reference TRBV11-2 and TRBJ2-7, the complete variable domain reads EAGVAQSPRYKIIEKRQSVAFWCNPISGHATLYWYQQILGQGPKLLIQFQNNGVVDDSQLPKDRFSAERLKGVDSTLKIQPAKLEDSAVYLCASSLKGQGWEQYFGPGTRLTVT.

V is TRBV13 and J is TRBJ2-4; 8 nucleotides align to TRBD1. V lost 5 bases, J lost 8 bases, and 14 bases stayed unmatched. The CDR3 runs to 16 residues. Germline V CDR1 and CDR2: PRHDT, FYEKMQ (reference sequence). The CDR3 is CASSPTSDRVRDIQYF. CDR3 DNA sequence: TGTGCCAGCAGCCCAACCTCGGACAGGGTGAGGGACATTCAGTACTTC.

The chain uses TRBV20-1 and TRBJ2-5; 9 positions match TRBD2. V gave up 3 bases and J gave up 5 bases; unmatched junction bases: 7. Germline assignment: CDR1 DFQATT and CDR2 SNEGSKA (reference sequence). The CDR3 spans 14 residues. Here the CDR3 DNA reads TGCAGTGCTAGGGCTAGCGGGGCGGGGGAGACCCAGTACTTC. Translated, it gives CSARASGAGETQYF.

The chain links TRBV2 to TRBJ2-3, with D perhaps matching TRBD1 (6 bases). The V gene lost 2 bases and the J gene lost 4 bases, with 10 bases spanning the gap. The length of the CDR3 is 14 residues. Germline-derived CDR1 and CDR2 are SNHLY and FYNNEI. In DNA form, the CDR3 reads TGTGCCAGCAGTGAAACAGGGTCCGCAGATACGCAGTATTTT. As protein: CASSETGSADTQYF.

There are a few counts of this clonotype. This chain joins TRBV20-1 and TRBJ1-2; 7 nucleotides match TRBD1. Germline trimming cut 2 bases from V and 4 bases from J; bases unmatched to any gene: 4. The CDR3 sequence is 13 residues long. CDR1 and CDR2 (germline): DFQATT, SNEGSKA (reference sequence). The CDR3: CSARSRGFYGYTF. The CDR3 DNA sequence: TGCAGTGCTAGAAGCAGGGGGTTCTATGGCTACACCTTC.

In this sample, this clonotype turned up many times. The J gene is TRBJ2-2, the V gene TRBV5-1, with 13 bases identical to TRBD2. CDR3 length equals 16 residues. Germline V CDR1 and CDR2: SGHRS, YFSETQ. J lost 6 bases, V lost 4 bases, and 6 bases had no gene match. In DNA, the CDR3 is TGCGCCAGCAGCCGCGCCGGGACTAGCGGGGCCGGGGAGCTGTTTTTT. The encoded protein is CASSRAGTSGAGELFF.

This clonotype was counted ten times or more. The CDR3 spells CASSLASTFNEQFF. For the CDR3, the DNA is TGCGCCAGCAGCTTGGCCAGCACTTTCAATGAGCAGTTCTTC. This rearrangement joins TRBV5-1 to TRBJ2-1, with no clear D. This CDR3 has 14 residues. From germline, CDR1 is SGHRS and CDR2 YFSETQ. V was pared by 0 bases and J by 6 bases, with 10 bases between.

The chain combines TRBV20-1 with TRBJ1-1, with D maybe TRBD1 (6 bases). V was pared by 1 base and J by 2 bases, with 11 bases between. CDR1 DFQATT and CDR2 SNEGSKA come from the germline V gene (reference sequence). CDR3 length equals 14 residues. The CDR3 spells CSARGFGGNTEAFF. Written as DNA, the CDR3 is TGCAGTGCTAGAGGGTTCGGGGGCAACACTGAAGCTTTCTTT.

This clonotype was seen a handful of times. DNA for the CDR3: TGCAGTGCTTACCGGGACAGAAATACCGGGGAGCTGTTTTTT. Protein sequence: CSAYRDRNTGELFF. The chain couples TRBV20-1 to TRBJ2-2; 7 bases map to TRBD1. The J segment lost 5 bases and the V segment lost 5 bases, leaving 8 bases of the junction unmatched. Germline V CDR1 and CDR2: DFQATT, SNEGSKA (reference sequence). The CDR3 totals 14 residues.

This clonotype was recorded many times. The chain recombines TRBV27 with TRBJ2-5; D possibly uses TRBD1 or TRBD2 (5 bases each). The CDR3 loop spans 16 amino acids. The V end was cut by 5 bases, the J end by 2 bases, with 18 bases between. Germline V gives CDR1 MNHEY, CDR2 SMNVEV (reference sequence). CDR3: CASSPDPGTVQETQYF. The CDR3 DNA sequence: TGTGCCAGCAGTCCAGACCCGGGGACGGTGCAAGAGACCCAGTACTTC.

This clonotype was detected ten times or more. The V gene is TRBV3-1, the J gene TRBJ2-3; 9 bases are shared with TRBD2. Germline-derived CDR1 and CDR2 are LGHDT and YNNKEL (reference sequence). The ends lost 0 bases at V and 1 base at J; junction bases unmatched: 11. The CDR3 sequence is 19 residues long. This CDR3 is CASSQDRPSGMTRTDTQYF. For the CDR3, the DNA is TGTGCCAGCAGCCAAGACCGCCCTAGCGGGATGACCCGCACAGATACGCAGTATTTT.

In its sample, this clonotype was seen many times. The chain couples TRBV20-1 to TRBJ2-7; 9 bases fit TRBD1. Germline CDR1 reads DFQATT; CDR2 reads SNEGSKA (reference sequence). The V gene end was trimmed by 2 bases and the J gene end by 5 bases; junction bases not matched to a gene: 16. The CDR3 spans 17 residues. CDR3: CSARRAGTGQGLDEQYF. The CDR3 DNA is TGCAGTGCTAGACGGGCGGGCACGGGACAGGGTCTCGACGAGCAGTACTTC.